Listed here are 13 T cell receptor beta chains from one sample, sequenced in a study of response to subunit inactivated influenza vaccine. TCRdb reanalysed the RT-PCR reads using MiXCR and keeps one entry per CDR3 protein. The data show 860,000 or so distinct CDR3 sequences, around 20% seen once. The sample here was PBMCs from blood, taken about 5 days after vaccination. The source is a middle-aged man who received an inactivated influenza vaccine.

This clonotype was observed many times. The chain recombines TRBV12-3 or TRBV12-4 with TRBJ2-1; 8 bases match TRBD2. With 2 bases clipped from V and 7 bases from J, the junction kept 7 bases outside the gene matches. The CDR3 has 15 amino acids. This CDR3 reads CASSLSLAGRNEQFF. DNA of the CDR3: TGTGCCAGCAGTTTAAGTCTAGCGGGTAGAAATGAGCAGTTCTTC.

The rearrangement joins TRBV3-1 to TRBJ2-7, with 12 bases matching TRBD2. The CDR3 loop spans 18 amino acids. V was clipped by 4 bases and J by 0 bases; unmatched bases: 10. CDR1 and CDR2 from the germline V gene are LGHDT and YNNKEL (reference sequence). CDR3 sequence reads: CASSRTTSGGITSYEQYF. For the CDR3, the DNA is TGTGCCAGCAGCCGAACGACTAGCGGGGGCATTACCTCCTACGAGCAGTACTTC.

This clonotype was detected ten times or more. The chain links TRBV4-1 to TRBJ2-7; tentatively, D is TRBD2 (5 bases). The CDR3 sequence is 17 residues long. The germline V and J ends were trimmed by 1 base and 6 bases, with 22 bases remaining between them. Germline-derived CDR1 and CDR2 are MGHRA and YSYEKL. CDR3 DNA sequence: TGCGCCAGCAGCCAAGTCATCCTCCTCCGTATGGGGAGCGAGCAGTACTTC. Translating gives CASSQVILLRMGSEQYF.

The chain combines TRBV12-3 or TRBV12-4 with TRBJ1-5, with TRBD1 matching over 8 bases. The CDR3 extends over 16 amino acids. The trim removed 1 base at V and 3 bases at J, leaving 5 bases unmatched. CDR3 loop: CASSLGGQGLNQPQHF. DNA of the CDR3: TGTGCCAGCAGTTTAGGAGGACAGGGCCTCAATCAGCCCCAGCATTTT.

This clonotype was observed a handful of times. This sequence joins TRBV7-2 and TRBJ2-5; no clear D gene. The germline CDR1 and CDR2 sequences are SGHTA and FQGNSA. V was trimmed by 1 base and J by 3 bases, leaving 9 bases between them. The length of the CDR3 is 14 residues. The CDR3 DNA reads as TGTGCCAGCAGCTTAGTCTCCCGGGAAGAGACCCAGTACTTC. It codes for CASSLVSREETQYF.

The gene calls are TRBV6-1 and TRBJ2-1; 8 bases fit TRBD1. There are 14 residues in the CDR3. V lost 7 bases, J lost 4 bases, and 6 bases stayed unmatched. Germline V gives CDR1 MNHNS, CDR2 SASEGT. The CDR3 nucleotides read TGTGCCAGCAAGCGGACAGGGTTTTACAATGAGCAGTTCTTC. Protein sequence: CASKRTGFYNEQFF.

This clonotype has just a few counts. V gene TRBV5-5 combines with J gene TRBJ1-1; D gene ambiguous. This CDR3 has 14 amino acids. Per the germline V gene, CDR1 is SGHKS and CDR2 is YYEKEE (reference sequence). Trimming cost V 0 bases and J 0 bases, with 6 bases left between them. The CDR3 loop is CASSLGIVNTEAFF. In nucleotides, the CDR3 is TGTGCCAGCAGCTTGGGAATCGTGAACACTGAAGCTTTCTTT.

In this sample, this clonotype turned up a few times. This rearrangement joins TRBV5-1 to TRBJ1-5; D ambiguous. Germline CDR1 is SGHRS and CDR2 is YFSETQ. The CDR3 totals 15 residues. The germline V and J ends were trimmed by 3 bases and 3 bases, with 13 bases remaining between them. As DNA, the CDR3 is TGCGCCAGCAGCTCCCATACCGGGGACAATCAGCCCCAGCATTTT. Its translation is CASSSHTGDNQPQHF.

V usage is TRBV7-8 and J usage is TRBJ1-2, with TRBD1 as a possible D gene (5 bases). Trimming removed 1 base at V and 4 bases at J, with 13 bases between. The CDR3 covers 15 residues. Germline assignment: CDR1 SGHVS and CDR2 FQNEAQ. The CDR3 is CASSLETWGVYGYTF. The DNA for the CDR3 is TGTGCCAGCAGCTTAGAAACCTGGGGGGTCTATGGCTACACCTTC.

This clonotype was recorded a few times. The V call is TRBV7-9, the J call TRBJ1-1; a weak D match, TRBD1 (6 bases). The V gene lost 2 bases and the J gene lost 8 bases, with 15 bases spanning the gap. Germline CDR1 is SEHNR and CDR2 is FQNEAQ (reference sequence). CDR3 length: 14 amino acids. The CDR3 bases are TGTGCCAGCAGCTTAAGGGACACACAGGAGGAAGCTTTCTTT. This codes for CASSLRDTQEEAFF.

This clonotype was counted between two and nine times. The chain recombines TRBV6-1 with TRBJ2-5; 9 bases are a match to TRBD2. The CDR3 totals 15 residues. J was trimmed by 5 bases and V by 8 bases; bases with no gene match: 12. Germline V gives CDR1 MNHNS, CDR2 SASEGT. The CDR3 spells CASQGGSGSSETQYF. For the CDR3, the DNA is TGTGCCAGCCAAGGGGGTAGCGGGAGTTCGGAGACCCAGTACTTC.

CDR3 in DNA: TGCGCCTTCAGCCAAGGATACAGTTACAATGAGCAGTTCTTC. Translation gives CAFSQGYSYNEQFF. The chain couples TRBV4-1 to TRBJ2-1; no firm D call. The germline gives CDR1 MGHRA, CDR2 YSYEKL. The germline V and J ends were trimmed by 11 bases and 4 bases, with 18 bases remaining between them. The CDR3 is 14 amino acids.

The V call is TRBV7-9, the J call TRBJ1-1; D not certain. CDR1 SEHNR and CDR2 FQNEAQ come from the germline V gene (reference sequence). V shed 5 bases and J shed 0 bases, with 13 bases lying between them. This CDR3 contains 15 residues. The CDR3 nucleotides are TGTGCCAGCAGCCGAGCGTCCCCTTTGAACACTGAAGCTTTCTTT. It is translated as CASSRASPLNTEAFF.